This TCR beta chain is from a study of beta chain features in type 1 diabetes. General study points: For type 1 diabetes patients, VDJ junctions showed fewer insertions and more deletions. TCRB CDR3 length was moderately but significantly reduced in all four CD4+ subsets of Type 1 diabetes patients. A closer apparent resemblance between naive, central memory and Treg TCRB repertoires was seen in patients than in healthy donors.

Expressed TCRB transcripts were sequenced, since all the RNA that had been isolated was reverse transcribed. This table comes from immunoSEQ multiplex PCR, and its TCRdb copy is limited to in-frame clones, with some not included. The sample records tens of thousands of clones, approximately 61% being singletons. Regarding this clone: As yet, its antigen is unknown.

CD4+ cells of the naive, central memory, regulatory and stem cell-like memory types were sorted via CD45RO/CCR7/CD25/CD127/CD95/CD27. This TCR came from a man under 40 with type 1 diabetes. Some clones in this sample may be carry-over from other donors' samples. The specimen was Tregs from blood.

CDR3 bases: TGTGCCAGCAGTTCCCGACAGGGGGAGGGCGGCTACACCTTC. Amino acids: CASSSRQGEGGYTF. The V and J genes are TRBV28 and TRBJ1-2; the match to TRBD1 covers 9 bases. The CDR3 loop spans 14 amino acids. The V gene end was trimmed by 4 bases and the J gene end by 8 bases; junction bases not matched to a gene: 8. Germline CDR1 is MDHEN and CDR2 is SYDVKM.